One and the same sample provided the 10 T cell receptor beta chains below, sequenced in a study of long-term antiretroviral therapy in people with HIV. At the survey level, the v3.0 immunoSEQ assay was run. Clones were read by immunoSEQ multiplex PCR, and TCRdb kept only the in-frame ones, dropping some. Of 5,000 to 8,000 clones listed, roughly 73% are singletons. Sequencing used unsorted PBMCs, obtained 0.5 years before starting antiretroviral therapy. The receptors come from a man in his forties with HIV.

The chain couples TRBV6-1 to TRBJ1-1; 8 bases match TRBD1. Trimming took 4 bases from V and 1 from J; bases not matched to a gene: 5. There are 15 residues in the CDR3. CDR1 MNHNS and CDR2 SASEGT come from the germline V gene. The CDR3: CASSADRGTNTEAFF. As DNA, the CDR3 is TGTGCCAGCAGTGCTGACAGGGGAACGAACACTGAAGCTTTCTTT.

This clone appeared a single time. The rearrangement links TRBV27 to TRBJ2-7; 7 bases agree with TRBD1. The V segment lost 5 bases and the J segment 5 bases; nucleotides outside the gene matches: 6. The germline V gene encodes CDR1 MNHEY and CDR2 SMNVEV (reference sequence). The CDR3 runs 13 residues. The CDR3 sequence: CASSPGTADEQYF. CDR3 coding DNA: TGTGCCAGCAGTCCCGGGACAGCCGACGAGCAGTACTTC.

This chain joins TRBV7-2 and TRBJ1-5, with D maybe TRBD1 (6 bases). Trimming took off 3 bases at V and 3 bases at J, with 9 bases between the two ends. The CDR3 is 14 amino acids. CDR1 is SGHTA, CDR2 FQGNSA, per germline. CDR3 residues: CASSLSGVNQPQHF. CDR3 nucleotides: TGTGCCAGCAGCTTGTCAGGGGTCAATCAGCCCCAGCATTTT.

The chain has TRBV18 and TRBJ2-2, with TRBD2 identical over 7 bases. Looked up from germline, CDR1 is KGHSH and CDR2 is LQKENI. With 6 bases clipped from V and 4 bases from J, the junction kept 8 bases outside the gene matches. The CDR3 is 15 amino acids. The CDR3 coding sequence is TGTGCCAGCTCCCGTTCTCTAGCGGCCACCGGGGAGCTGTTTTTT. Its protein is CASSRSLAATGELFF.

This chain uses TRBV6-1 with TRBJ1-5, with unresolved D. The V and J ends lost 1 base and 5 bases respectively, with 15 bases between them. Germline-derived CDR1 and CDR2 are MNHNS and SASEGT. This CDR3 comprises 16 residues. DNA for the CDR3: TGTGCCAGCAGTGAAGAAGGCACAAACGGGGATCAGCCCCAGCATTTT. Encoded protein: CASSEEGTNGDQPQHF.

The V call is TRBV5-4, the J call TRBJ2-3; 13 bases fit TRBD2. Germline V gene sequence: CDR1 SGHNT, CDR2 YYREEE (reference sequence). J was trimmed by 6 bases and V by 4 bases; bases with no gene match: 8. The CDR3 is made up of 16 amino acids. CDR3 nucleotides: TGTGCCAGCAGCCCGCGGACTAGCGGGGGTGGCGATACGCAGTATTTT. Protein product: CASSPRTSGGGDTQYF.

V gene TRBV30 combines with J gene TRBJ1-1, with D maybe TRBD1 (6 bases). The V gene lost 2 bases and the J gene lost 3 bases, with 10 bases spanning the gap. This CDR3 has 13 residues. CDR1 is GTSNPN and CDR2 is SVGIG in the germline V gene (reference sequence). The CDR3 nucleotides are TGTGCCTGGAGTTCCTCAGGGGACACTGAAGCTTTCTTT. Amino acid sequence: CAWSSSGDTEAFF.

DNA of the CDR3: TGTGCCAGCAGCCGCCGGAGGGGGCAGTACGAGCAGTACTTC. This encodes CASSRRRGQYEQYF. V usage is TRBV2 and J usage is TRBJ2-7; D might be TRBD1 (7 bases). Trimming took 6 bases from V and 4 from J, leaving 16 bases between them. This CDR3 has 14 amino acids. CDR1 is SNHLY, CDR2 FYNNEI, per germline.

In nucleotides, the CDR3 is TGTGCCAGCAGTCGGGGCTCTGGGGCCAACGTCCTGACTTTC. It translates to CASSRGSGANVLTF. This sequence joins TRBV25-1 and TRBJ2-6; possibly TRBD2 for D (5 bases). Between the trimmed V and J ends, which lost 5 bases and 0 bases, there was a span of 5 bases. The CDR3 totals 14 residues. Germline assignment: CDR1 MGHDK and CDR2 SYGVNS.

The gene calls are TRBV27 and TRBJ1-1; 7 positions agree with TRBD1. The germline CDR1 and CDR2 sequences are MNHEY and SMNVEV (reference sequence). The CDR3 is 14 amino acids. Losses at the gene ends were 4 bases for V and 1 base for J; bases not matched to a gene: 3. CDR3 sequence reads: CASSYGQANTEAFF. In nucleotides, the CDR3 is TGTGCCAGCAGTTACGGACAGGCGAACACTGAAGCTTTCTTT.